Below, 20 T cell receptor beta chains from the same sample are listed, as sequenced in a study of T cells in Graves' hyperthyroidism and ophthalmopathy. TCR beta CDR3 regions were amplified from RNA transcripts. The primer set for the first-round RT-PCR of the TCR CDR3 was HTBI. TCRdb reanalysed the multiplex PCR reads using MiXCR and keeps one entry per CDR3 protein. The sample has 350,000 to 450,000 distinct CDR3 sequences, about 18% seen once. Input material: blood. The receptors come from a woman aged 30 to 39 with Graves' hyperthyroidism that later progressed to Graves' ophthalmopathy.

This clonotype was observed a handful of times. The chain has TRBV29-1 and TRBJ2-7; D possibly corresponds to TRBD2 (5 bases). V lost 4 bases and J 0 bases, leaving 7 bases between the germline ends. CDR1 is SQVTM, CDR2 ANQGSEA, per germline. The CDR3 runs to 12 residues. CDR3 coding DNA: TGCAGCGTTGGAGGGAGCTCCTACGAGCAGTACTTC. Amino acids: CSVGGSSYEQYF.

This clonotype appeared many times. The CDR3 reads CASSLGPVGAGPSYNEQFF. The DNA of the CDR3 is TGTGCCAGCAGTTTAGGACCCGTCGGGGCGGGACCCTCCTACAATGAGCAGTTCTTC. The chain couples TRBV28 to TRBJ2-1, with a weak D call TRBD2 (6 bases). Trimming left V 2 bases short and J 0 bases short, with 20 bases between. The CDR3 extends over 19 amino acids. CDR1 MDHEN and CDR2 SYDVKM come from the germline V gene.

A few counts support this clonotype. The chain has TRBV7-2 and TRBJ2-2; D remains ambiguous. The V gene's germline CDR1 is SGHTA and CDR2 FQGNSA. Trimming left V 0 bases short and J 6 bases short, with 17 bases between. The CDR3 runs 17 residues. The DNA of the CDR3 is TGTGCCAGCAGCTTAGCAGCTTCTCCGTTAAGGGCCGGGGAGCTGTTTTTT. It yields the protein CASSLAASPLRAGELFF.

In its sample, this clonotype was seen many times. The rearrangement links TRBV12-3 or TRBV12-4 to TRBJ2-5; D is possibly TRBD1 or TRBD2 (5 bases each). Trimming shortened V by 2 bases and J by 5 bases, and 15 bases separated the two germline ends. The CDR3 has 15 residues. The CDR3 region has the DNA TGTGCCAGCAGTTTATCTTATCGGGGCCAGGAGACCCAGTACTTC. Its translation: CASSLSYRGQETQYF.

This clonotype was recorded a few times. This chain joins TRBV28 and TRBJ1-2; 7 nucleotides match TRBD1. Unmatched junction bases numbered 4, after V lost 2 bases and J lost 4 bases. The germline CDR1 and CDR2 sequences are MDHEN and SYDVKM. CDR3 length: 14 residues. The CDR3 protein is CASSLRGTVYGYTF. CDR3 DNA sequence: TGTGCCAGCAGTTTAAGGGGGACAGTCTATGGCTACACCTTC.

This clonotype showed up many times. DNA of the CDR3: TGTGCCAGCAGCTTACTAGCGGGATTAAGCTACGAGCAGTACTTC. The encoded protein is CASSLLAGLSYEQYF. The chain couples TRBV11-2 to TRBJ2-7; 9 bases fit TRBD2. There are 15 residues in the CDR3. V dropped 2 bases and J dropped 3; count of bases not matched to a gene: 5. In germline, CDR1 is SGHAT, CDR2 FQNNGV.

The gene calls are TRBV7-3 and TRBJ2-3; 10 bases map to TRBD2. There are 16 residues in the CDR3. Germline CDR1 is SGHTA and CDR2 is FQGTGA. V lost 4 bases to trimming and J lost 4 bases; unmatched junction nucleotides: 8. The CDR3: CASSWRLAGVPDTQYF. The CDR3 nucleotides read TGTGCCAGCAGCTGGCGGCTAGCGGGAGTTCCAGATACGCAGTATTTT. The whole variable domain, filled in from reference TRBV7-3 and TRBJ2-3, reads GAGVSQTPSNKVTEKGKYVELRCDPISGHTALYWYRQSLGQGPEFLIYFQGTGAADDSGLPNDRFFAVRPEGSVSTLKIQRTERGDSAVYLCASSWRLAGVPDTQYFGPGTRLTVL.

With regard to this clonotype: Being one base from a much bigger clone, this may be a read error. The chain uses TRBV19 and TRBJ1-5; D is ambiguous. V lost 9 bases to trimming and J lost 0 bases, with 15 bases between them. The CDR3 length is 15 residues. Germline CDR1 LNHDA, CDR2 SQIVND (reference sequence). CDR3 in amino acids: CARSPPDYSNQPQHF. DNA of the CDR3: TGTGCCAGAAGTCCGCCAGACTATAGCAATCAGCCCCAGCATTTT.

The chain links TRBV12-3 or TRBV12-4 to TRBJ2-2, with a tentative D call TRBD2 (7 bases). This CDR3 has 14 residues. Trimming removed 10 bases from V and 5 bases from J, with 17 bases in between. The CDR3 DNA is TGTGCCACCGAGGGGGGGGCGCGTACCGGGGAGCTGTTTTTT. It is translated as CATEGGARTGELFF.

For this clonotype: A much larger clone sits a single nucleotide away, making a read error possible. The chain joins TRBV11-2 to TRBJ2-2; D is unclear. CDR3 length: 14 amino acids. Looked up from germline, CDR1 is SGHAT and CDR2 is FQNNGV. The ends were cut back, 5 bases at V and 5 bases at J, with 12 bases in the middle. CDR3: CASSPGPGTGELFF. As DNA, the CDR3 is TGTGCCAGCAGCCCAGGCCCCGGGACCGGGGAGCTGTTTTTT.

This clonotype was seen many times. The chain combines TRBV20-1 with TRBJ1-1; D gene ambiguous. V was clipped by 3 bases and J by 8 bases, with 19 bases between them. The CDR3 has 14 amino acids. From germline, CDR1 is DFQATT and CDR2 SNEGSKA (reference sequence). CDR3 amino acids: CSASGSPRRREAFF. The DNA for the CDR3 is TGCAGTGCTAGTGGCAGCCCCAGGCGGCGGGAAGCTTTCTTT.

The sample holds many counts of this clonotype. The chain employs TRBV18 and TRBJ2-7; 9 bases fit TRBD1. The trim removed 8 bases at V and 5 bases at J, leaving 7 bases unmatched. The CDR3 has 13 residues. Looked up from germline, CDR1 is KGHSH and CDR2 is LQKENI. For the CDR3, the DNA is TGTGCCAGCACCACCGGGACAGGGAACGAGCAGTACTTC. Its translation: CASTTGTGNEQYF.

This clonotype was recorded at least ten times. CDR3 region: CSVEARGSKSFQETQYF. CDR3 in DNA: TGCAGCGTTGAAGCACGTGGCAGTAAAAGCTTCCAAGAGACCCAGTACTTC. The chain couples TRBV29-1 to TRBJ2-5, with D unresolved. Germline values: CDR1 SQVTM, CDR2 ANQGSEA. The CDR3 contains 17 residues. Trimming cost V 1 base and J 1 base, with 19 bases left between them.

This clonotype was detected once. The chain has TRBV19 and TRBJ2-1; 9 bases are a match to TRBD1. After removal of 9 bases from V and 3 bases from J, the junction contained 6 bases not matched to a gene. The CDR3 covers 14 residues. Germline lookup yields CDR1 LNHDA and CDR2 SQIVND (reference sequence). The CDR3, as DNA: TGTGCCAGCAACAGGGGGCGCCGCTACAATGAGCAGTTCTTC. It yields the protein CASNRGRRYNEQFF.

There are many counts of this clonotype. V is TRBV10-1 and J is TRBJ2-1; maybe TRBD2 (5 bases). The CDR3 length is 20 residues. Trimming removed 2 bases from V and 0 bases from J, with 23 bases in between. Germline values: CDR1 WNHNN, CDR2 SYGVQD (reference sequence). The DNA of the CDR3 is TGCGCCAGCAGTGAGGACCCAAGGCTAGCCCGGCCTAGCTCCTACAATGAGCAGTTCTTC. Translated: CASSEDPRLARPSSYNEQFF.

The chain uses TRBV3-1 and TRBJ1-4, with D unresolved. The V gene lost 1 base and the J gene lost 5 bases, with 5 bases spanning the gap. CDR1 and CDR2 (germline): LGHDT, YNNKEL (reference sequence). The CDR3 consists of 13 residues. This CDR3 reads CASSQGVNEKLFF. The CDR3 bases are TGTGCCAGCAGCCAAGGGGTCAATGAAAAACTGTTTTTT.

Many counts were recorded for this clonotype. This chain uses TRBV2 with TRBJ2-5; D uncertain. In germline, CDR1 is SNHLY, CDR2 FYNNEI. Deletions cut 7 bases from V and 0 bases from J, with 9 bases between. This CDR3 is built from 13 residues. The CDR3 DNA sequence: TGTGCCAGCAATTTGCTGAACCAAGAGACCCAGTACTTC. Its translation is CASNLLNQETQYF.

This clonotype showed up many times. The rearrangement uses TRBV2 and TRBJ1-1; D not certain. Germline lookup yields CDR1 SNHLY and CDR2 FYNNEI. The ends were cut back, 6 bases at V and 4 bases at J, with 12 bases in the middle. There are 13 residues in the CDR3. The CDR3 region has the DNA TGTGCCAGCAGGCCCCCCTTCCGCACTGAAGCTTTCTTT. Protein sequence: CASRPPFRTEAFF.

This clonotype has a count of ten or more. The CDR3 loop reads CSADPREGGYGYTF. In DNA, the CDR3 is TGCAGTGCTGACCCCAGGGAAGGGGGGTATGGCTACACCTTC. The genes are TRBV20-1 and TRBJ1-2; weak D call: TRBD1 (6 bases). CDR1 and CDR2 (germline): DFQATT, SNEGSKA (reference sequence). The CDR3 sequence is 14 residues long. Trimming removed 5 bases from V and 5 bases from J, with 18 bases in between.

Ten or more counts support this clonotype. The chain recombines TRBV11-2 with TRBJ2-7; 8 nucleotides match TRBD1. With V trimmed by 5 bases and J by 4 bases, 10 bases remained unmatched. The CDR3 extends over 15 amino acids. Germline V gene data show CDR1 as SGHAT and CDR2 as FQNNGV. Here the CDR3 DNA reads TGTGCCAGCAGCGTCCCGGGACAGGCGCATTACGAGCAGTACTTC. Its translation is CASSVPGQAHYEQYF.